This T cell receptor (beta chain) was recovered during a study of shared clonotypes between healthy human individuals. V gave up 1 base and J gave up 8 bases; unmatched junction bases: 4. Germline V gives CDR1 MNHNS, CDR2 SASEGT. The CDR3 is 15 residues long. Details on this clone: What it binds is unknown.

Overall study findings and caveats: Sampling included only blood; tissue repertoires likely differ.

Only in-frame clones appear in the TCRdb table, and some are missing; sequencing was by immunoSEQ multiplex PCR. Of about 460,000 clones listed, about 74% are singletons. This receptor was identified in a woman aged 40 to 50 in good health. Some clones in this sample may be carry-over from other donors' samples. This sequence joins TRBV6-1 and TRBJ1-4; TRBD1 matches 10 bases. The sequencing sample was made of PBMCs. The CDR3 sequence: CASSEVGQGEEKLFF. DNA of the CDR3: TGTGCCAGCAGTGAAGTCGGACAGGGGGAAGAAAAACTGTTTTTT.